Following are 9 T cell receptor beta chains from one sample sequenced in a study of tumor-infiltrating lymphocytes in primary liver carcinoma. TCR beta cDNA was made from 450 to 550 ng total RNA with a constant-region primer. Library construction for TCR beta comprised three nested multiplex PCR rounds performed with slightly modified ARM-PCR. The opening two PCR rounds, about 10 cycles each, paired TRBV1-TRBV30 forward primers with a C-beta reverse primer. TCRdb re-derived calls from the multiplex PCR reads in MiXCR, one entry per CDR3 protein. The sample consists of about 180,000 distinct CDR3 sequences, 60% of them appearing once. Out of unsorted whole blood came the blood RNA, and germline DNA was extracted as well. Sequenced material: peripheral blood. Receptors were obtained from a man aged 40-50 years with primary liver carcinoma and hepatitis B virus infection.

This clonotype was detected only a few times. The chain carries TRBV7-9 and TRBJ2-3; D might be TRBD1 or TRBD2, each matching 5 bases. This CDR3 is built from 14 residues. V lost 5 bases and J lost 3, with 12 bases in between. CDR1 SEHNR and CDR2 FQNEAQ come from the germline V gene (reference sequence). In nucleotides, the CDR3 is TGTGCCAGCAGCCCCGGGACGATAACAGATACGCAGTATTTT. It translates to CASSPGTITDTQYF.

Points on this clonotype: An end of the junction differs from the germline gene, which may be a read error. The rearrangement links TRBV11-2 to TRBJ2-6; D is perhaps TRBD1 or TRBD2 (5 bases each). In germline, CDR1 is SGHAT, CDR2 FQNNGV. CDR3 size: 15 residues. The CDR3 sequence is CTSTGTGSGAKVLTF. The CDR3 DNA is TGTACCAGCACCGGGACCGGTTCTGGGGCCAAGGTCCTGACTTTC.

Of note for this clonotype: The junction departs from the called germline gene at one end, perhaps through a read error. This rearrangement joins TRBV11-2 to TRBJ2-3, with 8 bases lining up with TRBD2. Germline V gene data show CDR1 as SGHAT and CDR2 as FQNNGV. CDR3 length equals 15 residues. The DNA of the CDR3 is TGTACCAGCAGGGACCCGGGAGGGCCTATGAATACGCGGTATTTT. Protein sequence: CTSRDPGGPMNTRYF.

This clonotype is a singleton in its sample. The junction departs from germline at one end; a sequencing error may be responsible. The CDR3 DNA follows: TGCGCCAGCACTTCACTTACTAGCGGGAGGTTCTACGAGCAATACTTC. As protein: CASTSLTSGRFYEQYF. J is TRBJ2-7 and V is TRBV4-1; 12 nucleotides agree with TRBD2. The length of the CDR3 is 16 residues. The germline V gene encodes CDR1 MGHRA and CDR2 YSYEKL.

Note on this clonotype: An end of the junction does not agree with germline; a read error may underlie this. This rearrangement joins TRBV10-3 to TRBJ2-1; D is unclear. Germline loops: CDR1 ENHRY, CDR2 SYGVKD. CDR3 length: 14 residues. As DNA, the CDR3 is TGTGCCGTCAGTGAGTCGAACGTTCAGAATGAGCAGTTCTTC. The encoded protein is CAVSESNVQNEQFF.

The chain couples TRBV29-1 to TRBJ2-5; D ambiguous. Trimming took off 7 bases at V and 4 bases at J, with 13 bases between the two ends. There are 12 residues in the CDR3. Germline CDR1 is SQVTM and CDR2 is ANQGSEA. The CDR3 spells CSACRSLETQYF. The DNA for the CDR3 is TGCAGCGCCTGTAGGAGCCTAGAGACCCAGTACTTC. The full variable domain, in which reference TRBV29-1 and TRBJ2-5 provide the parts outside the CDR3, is SAVISQKPSRDICQRGTSLTIQCQVDSQVTMMFWYRQQPGQSLTLIATANQGSEATYESGFVIDKFPISRPNLTFSTLTVSNMSPEDSSIYLCSACRSLETQYFGPGTRLLVL.

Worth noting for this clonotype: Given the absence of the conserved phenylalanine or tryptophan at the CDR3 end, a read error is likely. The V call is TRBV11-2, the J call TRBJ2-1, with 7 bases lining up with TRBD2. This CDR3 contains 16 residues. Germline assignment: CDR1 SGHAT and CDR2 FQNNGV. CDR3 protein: CASSPWAGVSHNEQFL. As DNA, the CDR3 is TGTGCCAGCAGCCCCTGGGCGGGAGTTAGCCACAATGAACAGTTCCTC.

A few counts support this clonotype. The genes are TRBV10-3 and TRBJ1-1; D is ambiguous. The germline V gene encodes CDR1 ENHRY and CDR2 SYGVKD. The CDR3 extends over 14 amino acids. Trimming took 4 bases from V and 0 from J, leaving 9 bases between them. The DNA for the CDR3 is TGTGCCATCAGTGTCCGGGAAATGAACACTGAAGCTTTCTTT. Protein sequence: CAISVREMNTEAFF.

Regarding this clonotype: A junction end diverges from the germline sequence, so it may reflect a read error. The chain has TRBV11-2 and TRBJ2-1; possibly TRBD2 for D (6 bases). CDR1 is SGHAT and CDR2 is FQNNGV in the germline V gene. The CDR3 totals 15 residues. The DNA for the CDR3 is TGTGCCAGCAGCCAGGAGACTAGAATCTTCAATGAGCAGCTCTTC. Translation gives CASSQETRIFNEQLF.